This TCR beta chain was retrieved from a study of T cells in Graves' hyperthyroidism and ophthalmopathy (dated by TCRdb to the late 2010s). At the level of the whole study: Peripheral blood samples were taken at initial diagnosis, before any treatment was given. To identify TCR V-J signatures that set the groups apart, the researchers used a discovery cohort of about a hundred patients, made up of 40 to 45 with Graves' ophthalmopathy and some 60 with stable Graves' hyperthyroidism. Prospective prediction of ophthalmopathy was tested in an independent validation cohort consisting of 18 to 20 hyperthyroidism patients and some 15 patients who later progressed to ophthalmopathy. For training and testing, the roughly 100 patients in the discovery cohort were randomly divided in a 7:3 ratio. In addition, the study compared T-cell repertoires in thyroid tissue and in blood from roughly 6 Graves' hyperthyroidism patients. After sampling, hyperthyroidism patients received methimazole starting at 30 mg daily, and ophthalmopathy patients received high-dose intravenous methylprednisolone. TCR Vbeta CDR3 sequencing of around 130 peripheral blood samples (more than 40 ophthalmopathy, 70 to 85 hyperthyroidism and approximately 17 progressor patients) is reported in the paper. General study outcomes and caveats: A model built on a 13 V-J signature distinguished ophthalmopathy from stable hyperthyroidism, reaching over 85% sensitivity and 81% to 83% specificity in cross-validation and 80%/75% in testing. No statistical method was used to set the sample size in advance, and investigators knew the group allocation. Most expanded thyroid clonotypes (frequency above 0.001) were also found in blood, which suggests that blood repertoires may mirror thyroid immune responses. In validation, the model predicted progression to ophthalmopathy a median of roughly six months before onset, with 65% to 71% sensitivity and just under 75% specificity.

About this clonotype: Its antigen is currently not known. Qualities for individual bases were not recorded, and no much larger clone is one base off.

TCR beta CDR3 regions were amplified from RNA transcripts. A first-round RT-PCR of the TCR CDR3 used the HTBI primer set with the Qiagen OneStep RT-PCR kit. A second multiplex PCR round built the libraries, followed by size selection and purification. The libraries were sequenced on an Illumina HiSeq2000 using paired-end 100 bp reads. Per the original workflow: SOAPnuke was used to process the raw data, removing reads that contained adapters or uncalled bases, had a mean Phred below 15, or lacked an exact match to the constant primer or identifier. High-quality paired reads were merged with COPE v1.2.5, and unique nucleotide sequences were defined as clonotypes. Clonotypes were aligned to IMGT TRBV, TRBD and TRBJ reference segments using MiTCR v1.1. The analysis included only V-J combinations with a frequency above 0.0001, which together covered more than 99% of the repertoires. A TCS score was defined as the ratio of F50 (clonal expansion) to E x V (chaos), with BLOSUM62-based TCRdist applied between CDR3 peptides within each V-J. Welch's t-statistics and random forest reduced 514 V-J features to 13, which were used in a naive Bayes classifier (R e1071). In-frame beta chains were kept once TCRdb had trimmed the public reads at Q25 with fastp and called clones with MiXCR. Records with the same CDR3 protein are collapsed into one entry carrying the most frequent genes and DNA. It is TCRdb's table, rather than the study itself, that gives the V and J calls and clone size. The sample table lists nearly 600,000 distinct CDR3 sequences, 13% to 15% of them with a count of one. The ten largest clones add up to about 6.6% of the sample.

Ophthalmopathy patients had moderately to severely active disease, Clinical Activity Score of at least 3, NOSPECS grade of at least 4, and duration under 3 months. Patients with uncontrolled infections, other autoimmune diseases, pregnancy or lactation were excluded. Diagnoses relied on clinical symptoms, serum thyroxine and TRAb, thyroid ultrasound and orbital computed tomography. PBMCs were separated from over 9 ml of fresh peripheral blood using Ficoll-Paque density gradient centrifugation. Total RNA was extracted using Trizol reagent, and RNA quality was assessed on an Agilent 2100 Bioanalyzer. The CDR3 has 14 amino acids, counting the end cysteine and phenylalanine. Of all the DNA, just the CDR3 is kept, 42 bases in frame from base 1. Ends trimmed: V by 6 bases, J by 7 bases; bases unmatched to a gene: 9. CDR1 and CDR2, looked up from the germline V gene (reference sequence), are DFQATT and SNEGSKA.

The receptor was derived from a woman younger than 35 with Graves' ophthalmopathy. Specimen: blood. The rearranged segments are TRBV20-1 and TRBJ2-2; 9 bases in the junction line up with TRBD1. Here the CDR3 is given as CSAVGQGRGGELFF. The DNA sequence is TGCAGTGCCGTTGGACAGGGGCGCGGCGGGGAGCTGTTTTTT.